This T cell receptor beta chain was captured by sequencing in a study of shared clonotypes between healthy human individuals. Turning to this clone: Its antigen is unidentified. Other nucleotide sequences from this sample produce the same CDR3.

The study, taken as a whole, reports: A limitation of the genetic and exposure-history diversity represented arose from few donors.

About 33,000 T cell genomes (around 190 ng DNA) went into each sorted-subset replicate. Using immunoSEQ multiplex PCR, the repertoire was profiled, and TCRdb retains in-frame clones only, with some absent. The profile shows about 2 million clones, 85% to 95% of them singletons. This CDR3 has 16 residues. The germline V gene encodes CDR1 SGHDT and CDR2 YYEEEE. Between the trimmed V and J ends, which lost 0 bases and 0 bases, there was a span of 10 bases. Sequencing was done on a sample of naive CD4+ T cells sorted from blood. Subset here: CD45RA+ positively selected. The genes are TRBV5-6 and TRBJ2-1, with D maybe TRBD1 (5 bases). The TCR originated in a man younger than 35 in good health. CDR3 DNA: TGTGCCAGCAGCTTGGCTGGGGCCAGCTCCTACAATGAGCAGTTCTTC. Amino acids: CASSLAGASSYNEQFF.